Each of the 13 T cell receptor beta chains below was sequenced from the same sample in a study of blood T cell repertoires in COVID-19. Repertoires were generated with immunoSEQ multiplex PCR, while TCRdb's copy carries only in-frame clones and drops some. This sample has around 200,000 clones, with approximately 75% found just once. Sequencing was done on a sample of PBMCs or T cells enriched from blood (not recorded which). The origin of the receptors is a middle-aged man who had recovered from COVID-19.

In the case of this clone: The junction and the germline gene differ at one end; a read error may be behind it. This rearrangement joins TRBV15 to TRBJ1-3; D call uncertain. There are 15 residues in the CDR3. Germline values: CDR1 LNHNV, CDR2 YYDKDF (reference sequence). In nucleotides, the CDR3 is TGTGCCACCAGCCGAGAGTTGGCCTCTGGAAACACCATATATTTT. Amino acid sequence: CATSRELASGNTIYF.

This CDR3 is CASSLIAGTQQYF. CDR3 sequence (DNA): TGTGCCAGCAGCTTAATTGCAGGTACGCAGCAGTACTTC. The chain links TRBV7-9 to TRBJ2-7; D unresolved. The CDR3 has 13 residues. Germline CDR1 SEHNR, CDR2 FQNEAQ (reference sequence). The V end was cut by 2 bases, the J end by 8 bases, with 13 bases between. Drawing the rest from reference TRBV7-9 and TRBJ2-7, the complete variable domain is DTGVSQNPRHKITKRGQNVTFRCDPISEHNRLYWYRQTLGQGPEFLTYFQNEAQLEKSRLLSDRFSAERPKGSFSTLEIQRTEQGDSAMYLCASSLIAGTQQYFGPGTRLTVT.

The V gene is TRBV7-3, the J gene TRBJ2-5, with 8 bases matching TRBD1. V dropped 5 bases and J dropped 5; count of bases not matched to a gene: 13. Germline lookup yields CDR1 SGHTA and CDR2 FQGTGA. The CDR3 is 16 amino acids. The CDR3: CASSLLGQGRGETQYF. In nucleotides, the CDR3 is TGTGCCAGCAGCCTGCTTGGACAGGGAAGGGGGGAGACCCAGTACTTC.

CDR3: CASSPGQDTQYF. The CDR3 bases are TGTGCCAGCAGTCCGGGACAAGATACGCAGTATTTT. The chain employs TRBV6-6 and TRBJ2-3; tentatively, D is TRBD1 (6 bases). The CDR3 length is 12 residues. The germline V gene has CDR1 MNHNY and CDR2 SVGAGI (reference sequence). V was pared by 5 bases and J by 5 bases, with 8 bases between.

The chain uses TRBV7-2 and TRBJ2-3; 7 bases match TRBD2. The CDR3 is 17 amino acids. J lost 0 bases, V lost 5 bases, and 11 bases had no gene match. The V gene's germline CDR1 is SGHTA and CDR2 FQGNSA. The CDR3 region is CASSTVVGSGSTDTQYF. The CDR3 DNA sequence: TGTGCCAGCAGCACGGTAGTGGGTAGCGGGAGCACAGATACGCAGTATTTT.

V is TRBV12-5 and J is TRBJ1-1, with 8 bases matching TRBD1. The CDR3 runs 15 residues. The germline V gene encodes CDR1 LGHNT and CDR2 FRNRAP. After removal of 6 bases from V and 8 bases from J, the junction contained 14 bases not matched to a gene. CDR3 sequence (DNA): TGTGCTAGTGGCGATGACAGGGGAGGAAGGAAGGAAGCTTTCTTT. This codes for CASGDDRGGRKEAFF.

This clone has just a few counts. CDR3 sequence: CASSFTGTGDQPQHF. The CDR3 DNA is TGTGCCAGCTCTTTTACCGGGACAGGGGATCAGCCCCAGCATTTT. V usage is TRBV18 and J usage is TRBJ1-5, with 10 bases matching TRBD1. The germline V gene encodes CDR1 KGHSH and CDR2 LQKENI. With V trimmed by 6 bases and J by 5 bases, 7 bases remained unmatched. The CDR3 consists of 15 residues.

The chain joins TRBV24-1 to TRBJ2-3; D remains ambiguous. The V end was cut by 0 bases, the J end by 8 bases, with 5 bases between. CDR1 is KGHDR and CDR2 is SFDVKD in the germline V gene. The CDR3 consists of 12 residues. The CDR3 is CATSDLSGTQYF. The CDR3 region has the DNA TGTGCCACCAGTGATTTGTCGGGTACGCAGTATTTT.

The rearrangement uses TRBV28 and TRBJ1-6; D remains unclear. V was clipped by 4 bases and J by 18 bases, with 13 bases between them. Germline values: CDR1 MDHEN, CDR2 SYDVKM. CDR3 length: 11 amino acids. The CDR3 protein is CASSSREMGHF. DNA for the CDR3: TGTGCCAGCAGTTCACGGGAAATGGGCCACTTT.

As to this clone: The CDR3 does not end in the conserved phenylalanine or tryptophan, so this is likely a read error. No DNA is shown, since the ends of the CDR3 on it are uncertain; the CDR3 is the one TCRdb lists. This chain links TRBV5-1 with TRBJ1-3; the tabulated D call, TRBD1, remains unverified against the DNA. In germline, CDR1 is SGHRS, CDR2 YFSETQ. The CDR3 is 13 residues long, ends included. CDR3 region: CASVFPGHEPSNP.

The chain uses TRBV6-5 and TRBJ1-1; D gene unclear. V lost 6 bases to trimming and J lost 7 bases, with 15 bases between them. This CDR3 has 13 amino acids. Looked up from germline, CDR1 is MNHEY and CDR2 is SVGAGI. CDR3 in DNA: TGTGCCAGCAGCCCACCCGCTAGGAATGAAGCTTTCTTT. It encodes CASSPPARNEAFF.

The chain employs TRBV2 and TRBJ2-5; tentatively, D is TRBD1 (6 bases). Germline CDR1 is SNHLY and CDR2 is FYNNEI. This CDR3 has 15 amino acids. Trimming cost V 5 bases and J 1 base, with 14 bases left between them. The CDR3 loop is CASSQPDRIQETQYF. The CDR3 nucleotides read TGTGCCAGCAGTCAGCCCGACAGGATCCAAGAGACCCAGTACTTC.

The V gene is TRBV28, the J gene TRBJ2-2; D may be TRBD2 (6 bases). V was clipped by 6 bases and J by 0 bases, with 14 bases between them. This CDR3 spans 16 amino acids. Germline V gene data show CDR1 as MDHEN and CDR2 as SYDVKM. Here the CDR3 DNA reads TGTGCCAGCAGAGATACTACGGGGGCGAACACCGGGGAGCTGTTTTTT. Its translation is CASRDTTGANTGELFF.